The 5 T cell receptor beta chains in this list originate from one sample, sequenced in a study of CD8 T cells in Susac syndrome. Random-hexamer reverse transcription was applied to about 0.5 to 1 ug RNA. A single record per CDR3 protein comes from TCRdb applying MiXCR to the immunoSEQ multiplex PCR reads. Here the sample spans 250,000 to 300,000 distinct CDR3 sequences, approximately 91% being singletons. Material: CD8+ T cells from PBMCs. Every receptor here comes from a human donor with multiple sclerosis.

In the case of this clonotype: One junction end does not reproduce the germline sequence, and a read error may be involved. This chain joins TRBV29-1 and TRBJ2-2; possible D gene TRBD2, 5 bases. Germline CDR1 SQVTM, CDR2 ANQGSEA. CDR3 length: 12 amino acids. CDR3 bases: TGCAGCGTGTCTGGCGACACCGGGGAGTTGTTTTTT. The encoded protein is CSVSGDTGELFF.

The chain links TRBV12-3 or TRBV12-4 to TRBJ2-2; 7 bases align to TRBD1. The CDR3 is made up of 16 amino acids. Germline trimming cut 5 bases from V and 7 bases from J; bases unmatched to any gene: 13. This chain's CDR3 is CASSLPDRDENGELFF. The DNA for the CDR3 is TGTGCCAGCAGTCTTCCCGACAGGGACGAGAACGGGGAGCTGTTTTTT.

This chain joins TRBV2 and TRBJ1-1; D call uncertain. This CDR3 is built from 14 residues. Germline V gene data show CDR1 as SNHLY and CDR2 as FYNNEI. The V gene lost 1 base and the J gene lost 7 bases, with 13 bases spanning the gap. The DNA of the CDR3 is TGTGCCAGCAGTGAAGGCCCCAAACTGGGTGAAGCTTTCTTT. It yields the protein CASSEGPKLGEAFF.

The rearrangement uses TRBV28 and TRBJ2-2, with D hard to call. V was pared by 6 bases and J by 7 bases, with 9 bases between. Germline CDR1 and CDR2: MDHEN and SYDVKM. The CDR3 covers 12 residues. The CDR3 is CASRGGNGELFF. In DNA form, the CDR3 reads TGTGCCAGCAGAGGTGGAAACGGGGAGCTGTTTTTT.

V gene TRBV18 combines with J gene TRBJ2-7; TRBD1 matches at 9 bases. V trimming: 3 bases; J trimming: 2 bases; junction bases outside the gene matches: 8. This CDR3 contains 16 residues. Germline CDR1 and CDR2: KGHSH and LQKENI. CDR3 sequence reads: CASSPGDRVWAYEQYF. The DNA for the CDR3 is TGTGCCAGCTCACCTGGGGACAGGGTTTGGGCCTACGAGCAGTACTTC.